The entry that follows covers one T cell receptor (beta chain) sequence. The record originates from a study of T cells in Graves' hyperthyroidism and ophthalmopathy. From RNA transcripts, TCR beta CDR3 regions were amplified. The HTBI primer set served for first-round RT-PCR of the TCR CDR3. TCRdb redid the calling of the multiplex PCR reads with MiXCR, one entry per CDR3 protein. The repertoire has under 300,000 distinct CDR3 sequences, 12% to 15% of them found once; the top ten carry around 31%. The sequenced material came from blood. The clonotype comes from a woman aged 50 to 60 with Graves' hyperthyroidism that later progressed to Graves' ophthalmopathy.

The CDR3 protein is CSATDLAGAGDTQYF. The CDR3 coding sequence is TGCAGTGCTACAGACTTAGCGGGGGCCGGAGATACGCAGTATTTT. The gene calls are TRBV20-1 and TRBJ2-3; 9 nucleotides line up with TRBD2. V lost 4 bases to trimming and J lost 5 bases; unmatched junction nucleotides: 10. CDR3 length: 15 amino acids. The germline CDR1 and CDR2 sequences are DFQATT and SNEGSKA (reference sequence).